The present T cell receptor beta chain was sequenced within a study of CD8+ T cells in alopecia areata. Study-level information: Each day, treated patients took oral tofacitinib twice, at 5 to 10 mg per dose.

Treatment indicated: oral pan-JAK inhibitor, 5-10 mg twice daily. Germline assignment: CDR1 LGHNA and CDR2 YSLEER. The CDR3 runs 16 residues. Trimming at V came to 1 base and at J to 7 bases, leaving 9 bases not matched to a gene. Study results and caveats: Scalp repertoires also include resident alphabeta T cells from normal skin. Affected lesional scalp, above all in alopecia totalis/universalis, was more clonal than normal scalp.

Comments on this clone: The antigen is not known.

cDNA serving as the sequencing template came from extracted, reverse transcribed RNA. Sequencing used immunoSEQ multiplex PCR; TCRdb keeps in-frame clones, though not all of them. The table shows 120,000 to 150,000 clones, with roughly 80% occurring only once. This clonotype originated in a human donor with alopecia areata. Specimen: CD8+ T cells sorted from blood, collected at week 4, from a patient treated with tofacitinib. The chain recombines TRBV4-3 with TRBJ2-1; 8 nucleotides match TRBD1. The CDR3 nucleotides read TGCGCCAGCAGCCAAGGGCCTCAGGACAGGGCGAATGAGCAGTTCTTC. Amino acids: CASSQGPQDRANEQFF.